Each of the 20 T cell receptor beta chains below was sequenced from the same sample in a study of blood T cell repertoires in COVID-19. The method was immunoSEQ multiplex PCR; TCRdb's version includes in-frame clones alone and lacks a portion of them. The sample holds about 230,000 clones, around 84% seen once. Sequencing was performed on peripheral blood. The receptors come from a man aged 40-49 years who had recovered from COVID-19.

The chain employs TRBV7-2 and TRBJ2-7, with D unclear. Per germline, CDR1 SGHTA and CDR2 FQGNSA. This CDR3 is built from 12 residues. Trimming removed 1 base at V and 6 bases at J, with 7 bases between. This CDR3 is CASSLVVPEQYF. The CDR3 region has the DNA TGTGCCAGCAGCTTAGTAGTCCCCGAGCAGTACTTC. The whole variable domain, filled in from reference TRBV7-2 and TRBJ2-7, reads GAGVSQSPSNKVTEKGKDVELRCDPISGHTALYWYRQSLGQGLEFLIYFQGNSAPDKSGLPSDRFSAERTGGSVSTLTIQRTQQEDSAVYLCASSLVVPEQYFGPGTRLTVT.

The chain carries TRBV9 and TRBJ2-3; 9 nucleotides align to TRBD1. Germline V gene lookup returns CDR1 SGDLS and CDR2 YYNGEE. J lost 2 bases, V lost 3 bases, and 7 bases had no gene match. The CDR3 is 16 amino acids. The CDR3 sequence: CASSASGQGFTDTQYF. The CDR3 bases are TGTGCCAGCAGCGCTTCGGGACAGGGATTCACAGATACGCAGTATTTT.

V is TRBV5-5 and J is TRBJ2-6; D unclear. Germline V CDR1 and CDR2: SGHKS, YYEKEE (reference sequence). CDR3 size: 15 residues. V lost 4 bases and J lost 4, with 12 bases in between. The chain's CDR3 is CASSDARGGANVLTF. In nucleotides, the CDR3 is TGTGCCAGCAGCGATGCCCGCGGAGGGGCCAACGTCCTGACTTTC.

The rearrangement links TRBV10-3 to TRBJ2-7; 10 bases align to TRBD2. J lost 4 bases, V lost 5 bases, and 8 bases had no gene match. This CDR3 is 15 amino acids long. Germline V CDR1 and CDR2: ENHRY, SYGVKD. This CDR3 reads CAISPLAGDYYEQYF. In DNA, the CDR3 is TGTGCCATCAGTCCTCTAGCGGGAGACTATTACGAGCAGTACTTC.

J is TRBJ2-3 and V is TRBV18, with 9 positions matching TRBD2. Germline CDR1 reads KGHSH; CDR2 reads LQKENI. The CDR3 is 15 amino acids. Germline trimming cut 1 base from V and 6 bases from J; bases unmatched to any gene: 5. CDR3 amino acids: CASSPLRGGFDTQYF. CDR3 bases: TGTGCCAGCTCACCACTGCGGGGGGGTTTCGATACGCAGTATTTT.

The chain links TRBV18 to TRBJ2-5; 10 bases are shared with TRBD2. Trimming took 3 bases from V and 5 from J; bases not matched to a gene: 6. Per germline, CDR1 KGHSH and CDR2 LQKENI. This CDR3 contains 15 residues. Written as DNA, the CDR3 is TGTGCCAGCTCACCGACGGGACTAGCGTCGGAGACCCAGTACTTC. Protein: CASSPTGLASETQYF. Full variable domain (missing parts from reference TRBV18 and TRBJ2-5): NAGVMQNPRHLVRRRGQEARLRCSPMKGHSHVYWYRQLPEEGLKFMVYLQKENIIDESGMPKERFSAEFPKEGPSILRIQQVVRGDSAAYFCASSPTGLASETQYFGPGTRLLVL.

V gene TRBV18 combines with J gene TRBJ2-7; D is possibly TRBD1 (6 bases). Germline CDR1 and CDR2: KGHSH and LQKENI. This CDR3 comprises 13 residues. V lost 8 bases and J lost 6, with 17 bases in between. The CDR3 sequence is CASRAGASGEQYF. Here the CDR3 DNA reads TGTGCCAGCCGGGCAGGGGCCTCCGGCGAGCAGTACTTC.

Notes on this clone: The same CDR3 is also encoded by other DNA sequences in this sample. The rearrangement links TRBV11-2 to TRBJ1-1; D unresolved. The length of the CDR3 is 13 residues. The germline V gene has CDR1 SGHAT and CDR2 FQNNGV. Trimming took off 4 bases at V and 0 bases at J, with 6 bases between the two ends. The CDR3 here is CASSSGLNTEAFF. For the CDR3, the DNA is TGTGCCAGCAGCTCAGGTTTGAACACTGAAGCTTTCTTT.

This clone was detected only a few times. V usage is TRBV19 and J usage is TRBJ1-1, with D perhaps TRBD1 (6 bases). This CDR3 is 14 amino acids long. Trimming removed 9 bases at V and 4 bases at J, with 18 bases between. Germline loops: CDR1 LNHDA, CDR2 SQIVND (reference sequence). CDR3 sequence: CASQGTYIPTEAFF. The CDR3 DNA reads TGTGCCAGCCAGGGGACCTATATCCCCACTGAAGCTTTCTTT. The whole variable domain, remainder taken from reference TRBV19 and TRBJ1-1, is DGGITQSPKYLFRKEGQNVTLSCEQNLNHDAMYWYRQDPGQGLRLIYYSQIVNDFQKGDIAEGYSVSREKKESFPLTVTSAQKNPTAFYLCASQGTYIPTEAFFGQGTRLTVV.

V and J are TRBV5-3 and TRBJ2-7, with 10 nucleotides matching TRBD2. TRBV5-3 is placed among ORFs of uncertain function. The CDR3 has 15 residues. V dropped 4 bases and J dropped 1; count of bases not matched to a gene: 5. DNA for the CDR3: TGTGCCAGAAGCCCCGGACTAGCGGTTTCCTACGAGCAGTACTTC. Translation: CARSPGLAVSYEQYF.

The chain carries TRBV7-2 and TRBJ1-4, with 7 bases aligning to TRBD1. V was clipped by 5 bases and J by 4 bases; unmatched bases: 7. This CDR3 comprises 15 residues. The germline gives CDR1 SGHTA, CDR2 FQGNSA. The CDR3 loop reads CASSEDRAGNEKLFF. The CDR3 DNA follows: TGTGCCAGCAGCGAAGACAGGGCGGGTAATGAAAAACTGTTTTTT.

This sequence joins TRBV27 and TRBJ2-1; the match to TRBD2 covers 9 bases. The germline CDR1 and CDR2 sequences are MNHEY and SMNVEV (reference sequence). The junction had 8 bases not matched to a gene; V was cut back by 4 bases and J by 4 bases. The CDR3 is made up of 16 amino acids. The DNA of the CDR3 is TGTGCCAGCAGTTCCCAGACTAGCGGTCCGTACAATGAGCAGTTCTTC. Protein sequence: CASSSQTSGPYNEQFF.

In its sample, this clone was seen once. The V gene is TRBV19, the J gene TRBJ2-6; 9 bases agree with TRBD1. CDR3 length: 17 amino acids. The V segment lost 7 bases and the J segment 3 bases; nucleotides outside the gene matches: 10. Per the germline V gene, CDR1 is LNHDA and CDR2 is SQIVND (reference sequence). Here the CDR3 DNA reads TGTGCCAGTATCGGGACAGGGAGGGTGAGTGGGGCCAACGTCCTGACTTTC. Protein product: CASIGTGRVSGANVLTF.

This clone came up a few times. The CDR3 coding sequence is TGTGCCAGCAGCTTAATCGGGGGAATGGGGGAGCTGTTTTTT. Protein sequence: CASSLIGGMGELFF. The rearrangement uses TRBV7-6 and TRBJ2-2, with D perhaps matching TRBD2 (6 bases). Germline V CDR1 and CDR2: SGHVS, FNYEAQ. This CDR3 is 14 amino acids long. The V end lost 2 bases, the J end lost 8 bases, and 12 bases lay between the germline ends.

This chain joins TRBV5-5 and TRBJ2-5, with a possible D match to TRBD2 (6 bases). V was trimmed by 4 bases and J by 5 bases, leaving 21 bases between them. The CDR3 runs 16 residues. Per germline, CDR1 SGHKS and CDR2 YYEKEE (reference sequence). The CDR3 sequence is CASSAGSILSGETQYF. The CDR3 coding sequence is TGTGCCAGCAGCGCCGGGAGTATACTCAGTGGTGAGACCCAGTACTTC.

The chain is built from TRBV5-1 and TRBJ1-2; maybe TRBD1 (6 bases). The germline V gene has CDR1 SGHRS and CDR2 YFSETQ. Trimming cost V 4 bases and J 5 bases, with 15 bases left between them. This CDR3 has 14 residues. CDR3 DNA sequence: TGCGCCAGCAGCACTGTCGCAGGGGATTATGGCTACACCTTC. Amino acid sequence: CASSTVAGDYGYTF.

The rearrangement joins TRBV20-1 to TRBJ1-2; D is perhaps TRBD1 (6 bases). Germline-derived CDR1 and CDR2 are DFQATT and SNEGSKA (reference sequence). The V gene lost 7 bases and the J gene lost 8 bases, with 11 bases spanning the gap. The length of the CDR3 is 10 residues. In DNA, the CDR3 is TGCAGTGTCAGGGGCTACGGCTACACCTTC. Translated: CSVRGYGYTF.

Details on this clone: The sample has other DNA sequences that encode this CDR3 too. The genes are TRBV7-2 and TRBJ2-7; TRBD2 agrees at 8 bases. The V segment lost 2 bases and the J segment 4 bases; nucleotides outside the gene matches: 1. The CDR3 is 13 residues long. Germline V gene data show CDR1 as SGHTA and CDR2 as FQGNSA. CDR3 region: CASSLRGGYEQYF. The CDR3 DNA sequence: TGTGCCAGCAGCTTACGGGGGGGTTACGAGCAGTACTTC.

The rearrangement uses TRBV24-1 and TRBJ2-1, with 11 nucleotides matching TRBD2. With 4 bases clipped from V and 10 bases from J, the junction kept 8 bases outside the gene matches. CDR1 is KGHDR, CDR2 SFDVKD, per germline. The CDR3 is 15 residues long. This CDR3 reads CATSDLTSGVKEQFF. The CDR3 coding sequence is TGTGCCACCAGTGACCTGACTAGCGGGGTAAAAGAGCAGTTCTTC.

The genes are TRBV6-2 or TRBV6-3 and TRBJ2-7; the match to TRBD2 covers 8 bases. This CDR3 is built from 17 residues. Trimming took 5 bases from V and 6 from J; bases not matched to a gene: 18. The V gene's germline CDR1 is MNHEY and CDR2 SVGEGT. In DNA form, the CDR3 reads TGTGCCAGCAGTAAACCCCCTAGCGGGTCCCGGGGAGGCGAGCAGTACTTC. This translates into CASSKPPSGSRGGEQYF.